Listed here are 13 T cell receptor beta chains from one sample, sequenced in a study of T cell responses to AZD1222 COVID-19 vaccine. Generated by immunoSEQ multiplex PCR, the TCRdb table keeps only in-frame clones and is missing some. This repertoire shows about 170,000 clones, 85% to 95% found once; its top ten account for 3.5% to 4.5%. Sequencing was performed on peripheral blood, taken on day 0 of AZD1222 vaccination. Source of these receptors: an adult in good health.

The CDR3 protein is CASSQGLAGGGDTQYF. CDR3 nucleotides: TGTGCCAGCAGTCAAGGACTAGCGGGGGGCGGAGATACGCAGTATTTT. The chain links TRBV28 to TRBJ2-3, with 14 bases aligning to TRBD2. V lost 5 bases, J lost 5 bases, and 6 bases stayed unmatched. This CDR3 contains 16 residues. Germline V gene lookup returns CDR1 MDHEN and CDR2 SYDVKM.

The chain couples TRBV21-1 to TRBJ1-5; TRBD1 is the table's D call, not checked against the DNA. TRBV21-1 is reported as a pseudogene. CDR3 length: 15 residues. The DNA for the CDR3 is TGTGCCAGCAGCAAAGCGAGGGGGCGCAGACAGCCCCAGCATTTT. The encoded protein is CASSKARGRRQPQHF.

This chain joins TRBV3-1 (or the pseudogene TRBV3-2) and TRBJ1-2; D is possibly TRBD1 (6 bases). The CDR3 loop spans 13 amino acids. Per germline, CDR1 LGHDT and CDR2 YNNKEL (reference sequence). Trimming cost V 4 bases and J 8 bases, with 14 bases left between them. CDR3: CASSRGAPTGYTF. DNA of the CDR3: TGTGCCAGCAGCCGGGGGGCCCCCACGGGCTACACCTTC.

J is TRBJ1-2 and V is TRBV27, with TRBD1 matching over 7 bases. This CDR3 has 16 residues. Germline V gene data show CDR1 as MNHEY and CDR2 as SMNVEV (reference sequence). J lost 4 bases, V lost 0 bases, and 8 bases had no gene match. CDR3: CASSLSGRGVGYGYTF. As DNA, the CDR3 is TGTGCCAGCAGTTTATCGGGCAGGGGGGTAGGCTATGGCTACACCTTC.

The chain couples TRBV6-5 to TRBJ2-7; TRBD1 matches at 9 bases. CDR1 MNHEY and CDR2 SVGAGI come from the germline V gene. Losses at the gene ends were 8 bases for V and 4 bases for J; bases not matched to a gene: 6. The CDR3 spans 13 residues. Here the CDR3 DNA reads TGTGCCAGCCGCGGGACAGGGAGATACGAGCAGTACTTC. This codes for CASRGTGRYEQYF.

The rearrangement joins TRBV19 to TRBJ1-1; no firm D call. CDR3 length equals 15 residues. Trimming removed 3 bases from V and 3 bases from J, with 14 bases in between. The germline V gene has CDR1 LNHDA and CDR2 SQIVND (reference sequence). DNA of the CDR3: TGTGCCAGTAGTATTTGGCTAGGACCCTACACTGAAGCTTTCTTT. Its translation: CASSIWLGPYTEAFF.

This chain links TRBV9 with TRBJ1-1; D perhaps matches TRBD1 (6 bases). Germline loops: CDR1 SGDLS, CDR2 YYNGEE. This CDR3 spans 18 amino acids. Trimming took 3 bases from V and 5 from J, leaving 26 bases between them. The CDR3 bases are TGTGCCAGCAGCGCTGGGGTTGGGGGGGCGTATAATGGTACTGAAGCTTTCTTT. This sequence encodes CASSAGVGGAYNGTEAFF. Combining the CDR3 with reference TRBV9 and TRBJ1-1 gives the whole variable domain DSGVTQTPKHLITATGQRVTLRCSPRSGDLSVYWYQQSLDQGLQFLIQYYNGEERAKGNILERFSAQQFPDLHSELNLSSLELGDSALYFCASSAGVGGAYNGTEAFFGQGTRLTVV.

CDR3 DNA: TGTGCCAGCAGTGAAAATGGGTCGGGGGGCGTTACTTCACCCCTCCACTTT. It codes for CASSENGSGGVTSPLHF. The chain links TRBV25-1 to TRBJ1-6; a possible D gene is TRBD1 (6 bases). Germline CDR1 is MGHDK and CDR2 is SYGVNS. V lost 2 bases to trimming and J lost 9 bases, with 20 bases between them. This CDR3 region has 17 residues.

The chain combines TRBV3-1 (or the pseudogene TRBV3-2) with TRBJ2-1; D possibly uses TRBD1 or TRBD2 (5 bases each). The CDR3 consists of 14 residues. Trimming took 1 base from V and 5 from J, leaving 9 bases between them. Germline V gene lookup returns CDR1 LGHDT and CDR2 YNNKEL (reference sequence). In DNA, the CDR3 is TGTGCCAGCAGCCAAGTGGGGACCCACAATGAGCAGTTCTTC. Protein product: CASSQVGTHNEQFF.

J is TRBJ1-2 and V is TRBV29-1; the D is unclear. V dropped 7 bases and J dropped 4 bases, with 19 bases sitting between them. Germline V gene data show CDR1 as SQVTM and CDR2 as ANQGSEA. CDR3 length equals 14 residues. CDR3: CSAVTQEPRYGYTF. CDR3 bases: TGCAGCGCCGTTACGCAGGAACCACGCTATGGCTACACCTTC.

The chain combines TRBV15 with TRBJ1-1; a possible D gene is TRBD1 (6 bases). The germline V gene encodes CDR1 LNHNV and CDR2 YYDKDF (reference sequence). There are 14 residues in the CDR3. V was pared by 1 base and J by 4 bases, with 10 bases between. The CDR3 DNA sequence: TGTGCCACCAGCAGAGCCAGGGGAACCACTGAAGCTTTCTTT. Its translation: CATSRARGTTEAFF.

This rearrangement joins TRBV5-1 to TRBJ2-7; 8 positions agree with TRBD1. From germline, CDR1 is SGHRS and CDR2 YFSETQ. The CDR3 is made up of 14 amino acids. Losses at the gene ends were 2 bases for V and 4 bases for J; bases not matched to a gene: 5. The CDR3 DNA is TGCGCCAGCAGCTTTGGACAGGGTGGATACGAGCAGTACTTC. Residues: CASSFGQGGYEQYF.

The CDR3 nucleotides are TGTGCCAGCAGCTCGGCCTACGAGCAGTACTTC. Translating it yields CASSSAYEQYF. The rearrangement uses TRBV13 and TRBJ2-7, with D hard to call. V dropped 4 bases and J dropped 2 bases, with 3 bases sitting between them. Germline CDR1 PRHDT, CDR2 FYEKMQ (reference sequence). The CDR3 extends over 11 amino acids.